This passage covers 19 T cell receptor beta chains from one sample sequenced in a study of vaccination and CD4 T cells after COVID-19. Antigen specificity for these receptors is unknown. Treatment described: approximately nine-day PBMC culture with coronavirus spike peptide pools or control peptides (ViraFEST assay). Gathered ahead of the COVID-19 pandemic (2011-2018) were the CD4+ T cells of the unexposed donor. Sequenced with the Oncomine TCR Beta short-read assay was DNA taken from cultured CD4+ T cells. TCRdb ran MiXCR on the PCR reads and lists one entry per CDR3 protein. The profile shows about 7,300 distinct CDR3 sequences, over 70% of them singletons. Material: CD4+ T cells from blood, cultured in vitro. Receptors were obtained from a human donor in good health.

This clonotype has more than one count but fewer than ten. The J gene is TRBJ1-2, the V gene TRBV6-1; D is uncertain. The V end was cut by 6 bases, the J end by 8 bases, with 13 bases between. This CDR3 has 12 amino acids. The germline V gene has CDR1 MNHNS and CDR2 SASEGT. CDR3 sequence: CASRQPSGGYTF. The DNA for the CDR3 is TGTGCCAGCAGGCAACCCAGTGGGGGCTACACCTTC.

V gene TRBV10-2 combines with J gene TRBJ1-5, with a tentative D call TRBD1 (5 bases). The CDR3 has 15 residues. CDR1 WSHSY and CDR2 SAAADI come from the germline V gene. Trimming removed 6 bases from V and 1 base from J, with 13 bases in between. CDR3 region: CASRSGGGSNQPQHF. The DNA for the CDR3 is TGCGCCAGCAGGAGTGGGGGAGGAAGCAATCAGCCCCAGCATTTT.

The chain combines TRBV19 with TRBJ2-5; D gene ambiguous. The CDR3 is 12 residues long. V lost 3 bases, J lost 5 bases, and 7 bases lay in between. CDR1 and CDR2 from the germline V gene are LNHDA and SQIVND (reference sequence). This chain's CDR3 is CASSMGMETQYF. The CDR3 DNA is TGTGCCAGTAGTATGGGCATGGAGACCCAGTACTTC.

This clonotype occurred a few times. CDR3 DNA sequence: TGTGCCAGTGAAAACGGGGGGAACACTGAAGCTTTCTTT. Amino acids: CASENGGNTEAFF. This chain uses TRBV19 with TRBJ1-1, with a tentative D call TRBD1 (5 bases). Germline assignment: CDR1 LNHDA and CDR2 SQIVND (reference sequence). V was cut by 8 bases and J by 1 base, with 11 bases left in between. CDR3 length equals 13 residues.

This sequence joins TRBV10-1 and TRBJ2-1; a weak D match, TRBD2 (7 bases). CDR1 is WNHNN, CDR2 SYGVQD, per germline (reference sequence). The CDR3 consists of 12 residues. Trimming took 5 bases from V and 12 from J, leaving 14 bases between them. The CDR3 nucleotides read TGCGCCAGCAGTACTGGGGGGGCCGGGCAGTTCTTC. As protein: CASSTGGAGQFF.

This clonotype was observed once. The chain combines TRBV7-2 with TRBJ1-6; TRBD1 agrees at 10 bases. V lost 5 bases to trimming and J lost 2 bases; unmatched junction nucleotides: 9. There are 18 residues in the CDR3. CDR1 is SGHTA and CDR2 is FQGNSA in the germline V gene. DNA of the CDR3: TGTGCCAGCAGCCCATCCGACAGGGGGCTAACCTATAATTCACCCCTCCACTTT. As protein: CASSPSDRGLTYNSPLHF.

The chain links TRBV7-9 to TRBJ1-6; D is possibly TRBD1 (5 bases). Germline V gene data show CDR1 as SEHNR and CDR2 as FQNEAQ (reference sequence). V lost 1 base, J lost 10 bases, and 14 bases lay in between. The CDR3 covers 15 residues. The CDR3 here is CASSLVGAGRSPLHF. The CDR3 bases are TGTGCCAGCAGCTTAGTCGGGGCAGGGCGCTCACCCCTCCACTTT.

This clonotype was recorded a few times. The V call is TRBV2, the J call TRBJ1-5; a weak D match, TRBD1 (5 bases). CDR3 size: 16 residues. Trimming took off 3 bases at V and 7 bases at J, with 19 bases between the two ends. Germline CDR1 and CDR2: SNHLY and FYNNEI. In nucleotides, the CDR3 is TGTGCCAGCAGTGACATACAGGTGACCCTCGGGCAGCCCCAGCATTTT. Its protein product is CASSDIQVTLGQPQHF.

For the CDR3, the DNA is TGTGCCAGCAGCCCTCGGATGTATAGCAATCAGCCCCAGCATTTT. It specifies CASSPRMYSNQPQHF. V usage is TRBV6-1 and J usage is TRBJ1-5, with D unclear. CDR3 size: 15 residues. Trimming took off 6 bases at V and 0 bases at J, with 12 bases between the two ends. CDR1 is MNHNS, CDR2 SASEGT, per germline.

This clonotype is a singleton in its sample. The V call is TRBV27, the J call TRBJ1-1; TRBD1 matches 7 bases. The CDR3 consists of 19 residues. The germline gives CDR1 MNHEY, CDR2 SMNVEV (reference sequence). With V trimmed by 4 bases and J by 3 bases, 20 bases remained unmatched. The CDR3 loop is CASSSLLFLQGTGDTEAFF. DNA of the CDR3: TGTGCCAGCAGTTCGCTTCTTTTCCTACAGGGGACGGGAGACACTGAAGCTTTCTTT.

The V gene is TRBV2, the J gene TRBJ1-5; 7 positions agree with TRBD1. The CDR3 is 14 residues long. Germline V gene lookup returns CDR1 SNHLY and CDR2 FYNNEI. The J segment lost 1 base and the V segment lost 6 bases, leaving 3 bases of the junction unmatched. The CDR3 reads CASRRTGSNQPQHF. CDR3 DNA sequence: TGTGCCAGCAGGCGGACAGGAAGCAATCAGCCCCAGCATTTT.

V usage is TRBV7-8 and J usage is TRBJ2-5; D may correspond to TRBD1 or TRBD2 (5 bases each). There are 14 residues in the CDR3. Trimming stripped 5 bases from V and 2 bases from J, with 12 bases between. Germline lookup yields CDR1 SGHVS and CDR2 FQNEAQ. The CDR3 loop reads CASSRGRAQETQYF. Here the CDR3 DNA reads TGTGCCAGCAGCAGGGGACGGGCACAAGAGACCCAGTACTTC.

Written as DNA, the CDR3 is TGTGCCATCAGTGGTTGGGGACAGGGGGCTAGGGAGCAGTACTTC. It translates to CAISGWGQGAREQYF. The V gene is TRBV10-3, the J gene TRBJ2-7, with TRBD1 identical over 12 bases. Trimming took 4 bases from V and 7 from J; bases not matched to a gene: 8. Germline V gene data show CDR1 as ENHRY and CDR2 as SYGVKD. The CDR3 totals 15 residues.

This chain links TRBV6-1 with TRBJ1-3; D unresolved. In germline, CDR1 is MNHNS, CDR2 SASEGT. V lost 8 bases, J lost 2 bases, and 10 bases lay in between. The CDR3 length is 13 residues. The CDR3 loop reads CASAGVTGNTIYF. The CDR3 coding sequence is TGTGCCAGCGCAGGAGTTACTGGAAACACCATATATTTT.

This chain joins TRBV7-2 and TRBJ2-7; 10 nucleotides agree with TRBD2. Per germline, CDR1 SGHTA and CDR2 FQGNSA. The V and J ends lost 7 bases and 0 bases, in that order; junction bases with no gene match: 3. The length of the CDR3 is 14 residues. CDR3 sequence (DNA): TGTGCCAGCACACTAGCGGGGACCTCCTACGAGCAGTACTTC. Translation: CASTLAGTSYEQYF. Looking up the rest from reference TRBV7-2 and TRBJ2-7 gives the full variable domain: GAGVSQSPSNKVTEKGKDVELRCDPISGHTALYWYRQSLGQGLEFLIYFQGNSAPDKSGLPSDRFSAERTGGSVSTLTIQRTQQEDSAVYLCASTLAGTSYEQYFGPGTRLTVT.

The CDR3 loop reads CSARLRAGGVGQFF. The CDR3 DNA is TGCAGTGCTAGGCTTCGGGCGGGAGGGGTGGGGCAGTTCTTC. This chain links TRBV20-1 with TRBJ2-1, with 9 bases matching TRBD2. Losses at the gene ends were 3 bases for V and 12 bases for J; bases not matched to a gene: 12. The length of the CDR3 is 14 residues. The germline V gene encodes CDR1 DFQATT and CDR2 SNEGSKA (reference sequence).

This chain connects TRBV6-5 to TRBJ2-5; D remains unclear. This CDR3 has 19 amino acids. Germline CDR1 is MNHEY and CDR2 is SVGAGI. The V end was cut by 0 bases, the J end by 0 bases, with 20 bases between. This CDR3 is CASSYSGFGSRNNQETQYF. CDR3 DNA: TGTGCCAGCAGTTACTCGGGGTTTGGGTCGCGGAATAACCAAGAGACCCAGTACTTC.

The sample holds a few counts of this clonotype. This chain uses TRBV15 with TRBJ1-2; no clear D. Trimming stripped 4 bases from V and 4 bases from J, with 16 bases between. The V gene's germline CDR1 is LNHNV and CDR2 YYDKDF (reference sequence). This CDR3 is 15 amino acids long. CDR3 region: CATSTIWAEGYGYTF. The CDR3 DNA sequence: TGTGCCACCAGCACAATATGGGCAGAGGGCTATGGCTACACCTTC.

The chain links TRBV6-4 to TRBJ1-2; D is undetermined. The germline CDR1 and CDR2 sequences are MRHNA and SNTAGT. The CDR3 is 10 amino acids. The germline V and J ends were trimmed by 9 bases and 4 bases, with 6 bases remaining between them. The CDR3 region is CASSLYGYTF. The CDR3 region has the DNA TGTGCCAGTTCTCTCTATGGCTACACCTTC.